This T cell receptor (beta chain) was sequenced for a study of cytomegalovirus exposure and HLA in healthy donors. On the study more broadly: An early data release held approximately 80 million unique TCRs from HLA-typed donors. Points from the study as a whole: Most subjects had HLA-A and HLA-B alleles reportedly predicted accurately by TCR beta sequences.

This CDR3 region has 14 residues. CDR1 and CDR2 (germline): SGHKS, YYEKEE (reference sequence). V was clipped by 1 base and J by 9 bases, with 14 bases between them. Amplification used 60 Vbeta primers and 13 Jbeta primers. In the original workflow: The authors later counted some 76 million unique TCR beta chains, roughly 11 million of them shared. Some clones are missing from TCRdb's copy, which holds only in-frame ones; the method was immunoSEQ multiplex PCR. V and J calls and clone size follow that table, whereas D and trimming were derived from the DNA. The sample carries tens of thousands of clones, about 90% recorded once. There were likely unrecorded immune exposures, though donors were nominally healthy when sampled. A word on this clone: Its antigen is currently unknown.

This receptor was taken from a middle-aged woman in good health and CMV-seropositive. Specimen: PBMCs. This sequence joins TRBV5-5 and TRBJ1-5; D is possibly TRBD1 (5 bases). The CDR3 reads CASSLIGQGGPQHF. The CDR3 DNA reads TGTGCCAGCAGCTTGATAGGGCAGGGAGGGCCCCAGCATTTT. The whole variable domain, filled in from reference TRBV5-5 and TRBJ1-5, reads DAGVTQSPTHLIKTRGQQVTLRCSPISGHKSVSWYQQVLGQGPQFIFQYYEKEERGRGNFPDRFSARQFPNYSSELNVNALLLGDSALYLCASSLIGQGGPQHFGDGTRLSIL.